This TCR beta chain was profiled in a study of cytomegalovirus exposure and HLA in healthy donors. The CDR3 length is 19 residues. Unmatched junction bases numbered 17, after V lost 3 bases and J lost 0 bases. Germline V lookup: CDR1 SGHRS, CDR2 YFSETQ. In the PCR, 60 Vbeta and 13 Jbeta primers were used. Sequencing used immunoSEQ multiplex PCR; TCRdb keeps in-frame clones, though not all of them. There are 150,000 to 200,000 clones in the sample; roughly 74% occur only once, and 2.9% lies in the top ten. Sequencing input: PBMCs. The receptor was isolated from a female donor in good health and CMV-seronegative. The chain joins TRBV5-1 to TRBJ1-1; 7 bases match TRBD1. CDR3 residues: CASSSGQRIGRYMNTEAFF. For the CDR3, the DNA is TGCGCCAGCAGCTCGGGACAGCGAATCGGTAGATACATGAACACTGAAGCTTTCTTT. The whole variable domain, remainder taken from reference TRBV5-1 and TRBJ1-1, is KAGVTQTPRYLIKTRGQQVTLSCSPISGHRSVSWYQQTPGQGLQFLFEYFSETQRNKGNFPGRFSGRQFSNSRSEMNVSTLELGDSALYLCASSSGQRIGRYMNTEAFFGQGTRLTVV.